This T cell receptor (beta chain) originates from a study of post-analysis software for immune sequencing data. General study results and limits: The F measure placed samples prepared in the same batch into strongly shared clusters. Significantly lower normalized Chao1 diversity was seen in multiple sclerosis patients than in controls.

In the case of this clonotype: The target antigen is unknown.

Built from TCR beta cDNA, the libraries had unique molecular identifiers in them. TCRdb reprocessed the PCR reads via MiXCR and lists one record per CDR3 protein. The sample gives fewer than 850,000 distinct CDR3 sequences, 30% of which show up once; about 0.5% is in the top ten. The clonotype was recovered from a girl aged 10-17 years with multiple sclerosis. Sequenced material: blood.

DNA of the CDR3: TGTGCCAGCAGCCGCCGGGACAGCTATGGCTACACCTTC. It is translated as CASSRRDSYGYTF. This sequence joins TRBV7-2 and TRBJ1-2; 7 positions match TRBD1. This CDR3 has 13 amino acids. V was clipped by 5 bases and J by 4 bases; unmatched bases: 4. Germline loops: CDR1 SGHTA, CDR2 FQGNSA.